The 30 T cell receptor beta chains below all came from one sample that was sequenced in a study of cytomegalovirus exposure and HLA in healthy donors. In the PCR, 60 Vbeta and 13 Jbeta primers were used. TCRdb's copy holds only in-frame clones and misses some; the assay was immunoSEQ multiplex PCR. The sample table includes about 50,000 clones. The specimen was PBMCs. The receptors derive from a woman aged 18 to 35 in good health and CMV-seronegative.

The chain couples TRBV7-2 to TRBJ2-1, with 7 bases lining up with TRBD1. Germline CDR1 and CDR2: SGHTA and FQGNSA. The V and J ends lost 4 bases and 4 bases, in that order; junction bases with no gene match: 7. This CDR3 is built from 15 residues. This chain's CDR3 is CASSSPGTAYNEQFF. In nucleotides, the CDR3 is TGTGCCAGCAGCTCACCCGGGACAGCATACAATGAGCAGTTCTTC.

This chain uses TRBV9 with TRBJ1-4; 7 bases match TRBD1. The V and J ends lost 1 base and 6 bases, in that order; junction bases with no gene match: 6. The CDR3 loop spans 15 amino acids. CDR1 is SGDLS and CDR2 is YYNGEE in the germline V gene. The CDR3 DNA sequence: TGTGCCAGCAGCGTAAGCCCTGACAGGGATGAAAAACTGTTTTTT. Its protein is CASSVSPDRDEKLFF.

V and J are TRBV7-9 and TRBJ1-1; D is uncertain. Trimming took 1 base from V and 1 from J, leaving 10 bases between them. This CDR3 region has 15 residues. Germline V gene lookup returns CDR1 SEHNR and CDR2 FQNEAQ (reference sequence). This chain's CDR3 is CASSLDPGRNTEAFF. The CDR3 DNA is TGTGCCAGCAGCTTAGACCCTGGCAGGAACACTGAAGCTTTCTTT.

The rearrangement links TRBV5-6 to TRBJ1-6; 9 bases align to TRBD1. The CDR3 has 16 amino acids. Germline lookup yields CDR1 SGHDT and CDR2 YYEEEE. The V and J ends lost 2 bases and 7 bases, in that order; junction bases with no gene match: 7. CDR3 residues: CASSLENGQGNSPLHF. CDR3 sequence (DNA): TGTGCCAGCAGCTTAGAAAACGGACAGGGGAATTCACCCCTCCACTTT.

The chain combines TRBV7-9 with TRBJ1-1; 8 bases agree with TRBD1. Germline assignment: CDR1 SEHNR and CDR2 FQNEAQ (reference sequence). V lost 3 bases and J lost 5; bases outside the gene matches: 11. The CDR3 extends over 16 amino acids. CDR3 loop: CASSFGAGGVGTEAFF. The CDR3, as DNA: TGTGCCAGCAGCTTTGGGGCAGGGGGCGTCGGTACTGAAGCTTTCTTT.

The chain has TRBV5-1 and TRBJ2-6; the D gene is possibly TRBD1 (6 bases). Germline-derived CDR1 and CDR2 are SGHRS and YFSETQ. V was shortened by 0 bases and J by 0 bases, with 10 bases between the two germline ends. This CDR3 is built from 17 residues. The CDR3 loop reads CASSLAVGGSGANVLTF. The CDR3 bases are TGCGCCAGCAGCTTGGCAGTAGGGGGCTCTGGGGCCAACGTCCTGACTTTC.

The CDR3 loop is CASRAGNTEAFF. Written as DNA, the CDR3 is TGTGCCAGTAGGGCAGGAAACACTGAAGCTTTCTTT. The rearrangement uses TRBV19 and TRBJ1-1; D is uncertain. The V gene's germline CDR1 is LNHDA and CDR2 SQIVND (reference sequence). The CDR3 length is 12 residues. Trimming pared 6 bases from V and 2 bases from J, leaving 7 bases between. The full variable domain, completed using reference TRBV19 and TRBJ1-1, is DGGITQSPKYLFRKEGQNVTLSCEQNLNHDAMYWYRQDPGQGLRLIYYSQIVNDFQKGDIAEGYSVSREKKESFPLTVTSAQKNPTAFYLCASRAGNTEAFFGQGTRLTVV.

This chain joins TRBV7-9 and TRBJ2-7; TRBD1 aligns across 10 bases. Germline CDR1 reads SEHNR; CDR2 reads FQNEAQ (reference sequence). This CDR3 has 17 amino acids. V trimming: 5 bases; J trimming: 5 bases; junction bases outside the gene matches: 15. The CDR3 sequence: CASSVGTAIGTGDEQYF. CDR3 nucleotide sequence: TGTGCCAGCAGCGTCGGTACCGCCATCGGGACAGGGGACGAGCAGTACTTC.

The gene calls are TRBV29-1 and TRBJ2-5; 9 positions agree with TRBD1. The CDR3 contains 11 residues. Trimming at V came to 7 bases and at J to 5 bases, leaving 2 bases not matched to a gene. The germline V gene encodes CDR1 SQVTM and CDR2 ANQGSEA. The CDR3 region is CSGTGVETQYF. CDR3 bases: TGCAGCGGGACAGGGGTCGAGACCCAGTACTTC. The entire variable domain, with the rest obtained from reference TRBV29-1 and TRBJ2-5, is as follows: SAVISQKPSRDICQRGTSLTIQCQVDSQVTMMFWYRQQPGQSLTLIATANQGSEATYESGFVIDKFPISRPNLTFSTLTVSNMSPEDSSIYLCSGTGVETQYFGPGTRLLVL.

This rearrangement joins TRBV15 to TRBJ1-5; D is possibly TRBD1 (6 bases). With 5 bases removed from V and 0 bases from J, the gap between germline ends came to 20 bases. The length of the CDR3 is 18 residues. CDR1 and CDR2 (germline): LNHNV, YYDKDF (reference sequence). Here the CDR3 DNA reads TGTGCCACCAGCCGAAGCCCATCAGGGGCCTATAGCAATCAGCCCCAGCATTTT. Amino acids: CATSRSPSGAYSNQPQHF. Full variable domain (rest looked up from reference TRBV15 and TRBJ1-5): DAMVIQNPRYQVTQFGKPVTLSCSQTLNHNVMYWYQQKSSQAPKLLFHYYDKDFNNEADTPDNFQSRRPNTSFCFLDIRSPGLGDTAMYLCATSRSPSGAYSNQPQHFGDGTRLSIL.

The CDR3 sequence is CASSQDKLSYEQYF. The CDR3 region has the DNA TGTGCCAGCAGCCAAGATAAGCTCTCCTACGAGCAGTACTTC. This chain joins TRBV4-2 and TRBJ2-7, with D unclear. The germline gives CDR1 LGHNA, CDR2 YNFKEQ. V lost 0 bases and J lost 0, with 6 bases in between. The CDR3 consists of 14 residues.

The V gene is TRBV5-1, the J gene TRBJ2-2; D is unresolved. The CDR3 has 13 residues. In germline, CDR1 is SGHRS, CDR2 YFSETQ. Trimming pared 7 bases from V and 1 base from J, leaving 8 bases between. In DNA, the CDR3 is TGCGCCAGCTACCGAGAGAACACCGGGGAGCTGTTTTTT. Residues: CASYRENTGELFF.

The chain recombines TRBV30 with TRBJ1-3; D is unclear. CDR1 and CDR2 from the germline V gene are GTSNPN and SVGIG (reference sequence). Between the trimmed V and J ends, which lost 1 base and 4 bases, there was a span of 11 bases. This CDR3 has 14 residues. CDR3 in DNA: TGTGCCTGGAGTGAACAGCTGGCCGGAAACACCATATATTTT. Translating gives CAWSEQLAGNTIYF. The variable domain in full, with the rest retrieved from reference TRBV30 and TRBJ1-3, is SQTIHQWPATLVQPVGSPLSLECTVEGTSNPNLYWYRQAAGRGLQLLFYSVGIGQISSEVPQNLSASRPQDRQFILSSKKLLLSDSGFYLCAWSEQLAGNTIYFGEGSWLTVV.

The chain links TRBV4-2 to TRBJ2-6; 8 bases are shared with TRBD1. Looked up from germline, CDR1 is LGHNA and CDR2 is YNFKEQ. V lost 0 bases to trimming and J lost 1 base; unmatched junction nucleotides: 5. The CDR3 is made up of 18 amino acids. The CDR3 loop reads CASSQEGQGASGANVLTF. CDR3 nucleotides: TGTGCCAGCAGCCAAGAAGGCCAGGGGGCTTCTGGGGCCAACGTCCTGACTTTC.

V and J are TRBV7-8 and TRBJ1-2; TRBD1 might be the D (5 bases). Per germline, CDR1 SGHVS and CDR2 FQNEAQ. With 1 base removed from V and 3 bases from J, the gap between germline ends came to 9 bases. This CDR3 is 14 amino acids long. The CDR3 region is CASSLESGYYGYTF. The CDR3 DNA reads TGTGCCAGCAGCTTAGAGTCAGGGTACTATGGCTACACCTTC.

This chain links TRBV13 with TRBJ1-5; TRBD1 agrees at 8 bases. The ends lost 5 bases at V and 4 bases at J; junction bases unmatched: 7. The CDR3 consists of 15 residues. CDR1 is PRHDT, CDR2 FYEKMQ, per germline (reference sequence). The CDR3 reads CASSTGTGRNQPQHF. The CDR3 DNA reads TGTGCCAGCAGCACCGGGACAGGCCGAAATCAGCCCCAGCATTTT.

The genes are TRBV5-1 and TRBJ2-6; D is possibly TRBD1 (5 bases). Germline V gene data show CDR1 as SGHRS and CDR2 as YFSETQ. Trimming stripped 6 bases from V and 0 bases from J, with 13 bases between. This CDR3 contains 16 residues. This CDR3 is CASKKDRYSGANVLTF. CDR3 nucleotides: TGCGCCAGCAAGAAAGACAGATACTCTGGGGCCAACGTCCTGACTTTC.

V usage is TRBV5-1 and J usage is TRBJ1-2, with D tentatively TRBD1 (5 bases). Germline CDR1 reads SGHRS; CDR2 reads YFSETQ. CDR3 length: 13 residues. Trimming pared 3 bases from V and 7 bases from J, leaving 13 bases between. CDR3 protein: CASSSTGGGGYTF. In nucleotides, the CDR3 is TGCGCCAGCAGCTCAACCGGGGGTGGTGGCTACACCTTC.

The chain joins TRBV29-1 to TRBJ2-7; D uncertain. V was trimmed by 4 bases and J by 4 bases, leaving 14 bases between them. Per the germline V gene, CDR1 is SQVTM and CDR2 is ANQGSEA. The CDR3 has 13 residues. The CDR3 nucleotides read TGCAGCGTTGCGTGGCCAGGTCCTTACGAGCAGTACTTC. Its protein is CSVAWPGPYEQYF.

The CDR3 loop reads CAWSRGVETDTQYF. In DNA, the CDR3 is TGTGCCTGGAGTCGGGGAGTTGAGACAGATACGCAGTATTTT. The V gene is TRBV30, the J gene TRBJ2-3; D might be TRBD2 (5 bases). Trimming removed 2 bases from V and 3 bases from J, with 12 bases in between. CDR1 and CDR2 from the germline V gene are GTSNPN and SVGIG (reference sequence). CDR3 length: 14 amino acids.

For the CDR3, the DNA is TGTGCCTGGACTCCACGGGGGGGGCCGACGAGCTCCTACGAGCAGTACTTC. Translating it yields CAWTPRGGPTSSYEQYF. This chain connects TRBV30 to TRBJ2-7, with 8 nucleotides matching TRBD2. CDR1 and CDR2 from the germline V gene are GTSNPN and SVGIG (reference sequence). The CDR3 totals 17 residues. V lost 4 bases to trimming and J lost 0 bases; unmatched junction nucleotides: 14.

The genes are TRBV10-1 and TRBJ2-1; D not certain. The germline gives CDR1 WNHNN, CDR2 SYGVQD (reference sequence). This CDR3 region has 13 residues. V was trimmed by 6 bases and J by 0 bases, leaving 6 bases between them. CDR3 in DNA: TGCGCCAGCAGATCCAGCTCCTACAATGAGCAGTTCTTC. Amino acids: CASRSSSYNEQFF.

V is TRBV7-9 and J is TRBJ2-1; D not resolved. Germline CDR1 reads SEHNR; CDR2 reads FQNEAQ (reference sequence). V was cut by 5 bases and J by 8 bases, with 10 bases left in between. The length of the CDR3 is 12 residues. The chain's CDR3 is CASSATVDEQFF. CDR3 DNA: TGTGCCAGCAGCGCTACGGTCGATGAGCAGTTCTTC.

This sequence joins TRBV4-2 and TRBJ1-1, with 7 bases that match TRBD1. CDR1 LGHNA and CDR2 YNFKEQ come from the germline V gene. The V and J ends lost 3 bases and 5 bases, in that order; junction bases with no gene match: 12. CDR3 length: 16 residues. DNA of the CDR3: TGTGCCAGCAGCCATACAGTTAGGGGGCGGAGGACTGAAGCTTTCTTT. As protein: CASSHTVRGRRTEAFF.

V gene TRBV10-3 combines with J gene TRBJ2-1; possibly TRBD1 for D (5 bases). Trimming pared 6 bases from V and 6 bases from J, leaving 18 bases between. The CDR3 sequence is 15 residues long. Germline CDR1 ENHRY, CDR2 SYGVKD. CDR3 bases: TGTGCCATCAGCCCGGACACCGGTCGTCTCAATGAGCAGTTCTTC. Encoded protein: CAISPDTGRLNEQFF.

The gene calls are TRBV19 and TRBJ2-2; TRBD1 might be the D (5 bases). Germline CDR1 and CDR2: LNHDA and SQIVND (reference sequence). The CDR3 consists of 14 residues. Trimming removed 5 bases from V and 3 bases from J, with 10 bases in between. Here the CDR3 DNA reads TGTGCCAGTAGTCCCCAGGGATACACCGGGGAGCTGTTTTTT. Protein: CASSPQGYTGELFF. The variable domain in full, completed from reference TRBV19 and TRBJ2-2, reads DGGITQSPKYLFRKEGQNVTLSCEQNLNHDAMYWYRQDPGQGLRLIYYSQIVNDFQKGDIAEGYSVSREKKESFPLTVTSAQKNPTAFYLCASSPQGYTGELFFGEGSRLTVL.

The V call is TRBV7-2, the J call TRBJ1-2; D is possibly TRBD1 (6 bases). Germline CDR1 reads SGHTA; CDR2 reads FQGNSA. V gave up 5 bases and J gave up 1 base, with 8 bases separating them. CDR3 size: 13 residues. This chain's CDR3 is CASSPDSNYGYTF. CDR3 nucleotides: TGTGCCAGCAGCCCGGACAGTAACTATGGCTACACCTTC.

The CDR3: CASSVWPTDTQYF. CDR3 sequence (DNA): TGTGCCAGCAGCGTCTGGCCCACAGATACGCAGTATTTT. V gene TRBV7-3 combines with J gene TRBJ2-3; no firm D call. The CDR3 sequence is 13 residues long. V was trimmed by 5 bases and J by 2 bases, leaving 8 bases between them. Germline assignment: CDR1 SGHTA and CDR2 FQGTGA.

The chain recombines TRBV7-6 with TRBJ2-7, with D perhaps matching TRBD2 (6 bases). V was trimmed by 4 bases and J by 9 bases, leaving 13 bases between them. Germline CDR1 SGHVS, CDR2 FNYEAQ. CDR3 length equals 12 residues. CDR3 coding DNA: TGTGCCAGCAGCTCAAGGGACTGGGGGCAGTACTTC. Protein: CASSSRDWGQYF. Full variable domain (rest looked up from reference TRBV7-6 and TRBJ2-7): GAGVSQSPRYKVTKRGQDVALRCDPISGHVSLYWYRQALGQGPEFLTYFNYEAQQDKSGLPNDRFSAERPEGSISTLTIQRTEQRDSAMYRCASSSRDWGQYFGPGTRLTVT.

This chain links TRBV5-1 with TRBJ2-2, with 9 positions matching TRBD1. This CDR3 is 16 amino acids long. Germline lookup yields CDR1 SGHRS and CDR2 YFSETQ. Losses at the gene ends were 4 bases for V and 4 bases for J; bases not matched to a gene: 8. The CDR3 here is CASSANRGPGTGELFF. CDR3 DNA: TGCGCCAGCAGCGCAAACAGGGGGCCGGGCACCGGGGAGCTGTTTTTT.